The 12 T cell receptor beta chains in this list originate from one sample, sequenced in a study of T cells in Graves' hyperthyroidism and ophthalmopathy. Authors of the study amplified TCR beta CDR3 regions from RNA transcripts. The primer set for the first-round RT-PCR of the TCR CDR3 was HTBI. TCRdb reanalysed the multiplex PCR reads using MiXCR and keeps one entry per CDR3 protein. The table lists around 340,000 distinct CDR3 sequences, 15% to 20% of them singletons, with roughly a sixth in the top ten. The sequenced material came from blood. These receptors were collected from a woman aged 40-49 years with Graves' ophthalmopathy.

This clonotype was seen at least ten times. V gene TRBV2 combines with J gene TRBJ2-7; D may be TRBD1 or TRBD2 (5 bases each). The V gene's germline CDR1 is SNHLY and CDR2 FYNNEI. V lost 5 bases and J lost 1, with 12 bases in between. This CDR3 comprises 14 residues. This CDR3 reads CASSTPGRSYEQYF. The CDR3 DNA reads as TGTGCCAGCAGTACCCCGGGACGGTCCTACGAGCAGTACTTC.

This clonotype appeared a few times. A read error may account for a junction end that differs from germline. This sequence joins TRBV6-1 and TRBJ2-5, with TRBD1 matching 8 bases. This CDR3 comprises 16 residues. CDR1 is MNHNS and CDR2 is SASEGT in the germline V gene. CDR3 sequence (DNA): TGTGCCAGCAGTCAAGCGGCAGGGGGCAGCCAAGAGACCCAGTACTTC. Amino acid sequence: CASSQAAGGSQETQYF.

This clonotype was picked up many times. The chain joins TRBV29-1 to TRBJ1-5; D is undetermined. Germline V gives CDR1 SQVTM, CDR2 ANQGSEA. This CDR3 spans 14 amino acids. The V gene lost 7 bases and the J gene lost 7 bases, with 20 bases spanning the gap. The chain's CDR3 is CSGSSGSEKQPQHF. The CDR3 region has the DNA TGCAGCGGTTCTTCCGGGTCCGAGAAGCAGCCCCAGCATTTT. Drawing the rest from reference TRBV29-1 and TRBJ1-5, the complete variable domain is SAVISQKPSRDICQRGTSLTIQCQVDSQVTMMFWYRQQPGQSLTLIATANQGSEATYESGFVIDKFPISRPNLTFSTLTVSNMSPEDSSIYLCSGSSGSEKQPQHFGDGTRLSIL.

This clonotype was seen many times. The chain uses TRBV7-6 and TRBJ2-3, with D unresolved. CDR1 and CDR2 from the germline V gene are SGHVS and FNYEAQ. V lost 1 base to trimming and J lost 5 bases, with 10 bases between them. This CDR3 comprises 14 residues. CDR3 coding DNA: TGTGCCAGCAGCTTAGTGGGCTTCGGAGATACGCAGTATTTT. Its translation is CASSLVGFGDTQYF.

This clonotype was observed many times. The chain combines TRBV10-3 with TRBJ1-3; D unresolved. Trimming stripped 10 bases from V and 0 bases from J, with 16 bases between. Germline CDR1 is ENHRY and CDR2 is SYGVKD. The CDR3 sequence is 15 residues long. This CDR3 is CATEMGISSGNTIYF. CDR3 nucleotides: TGTGCCACTGAGATGGGCATCTCCTCTGGAAACACCATATATTTT.

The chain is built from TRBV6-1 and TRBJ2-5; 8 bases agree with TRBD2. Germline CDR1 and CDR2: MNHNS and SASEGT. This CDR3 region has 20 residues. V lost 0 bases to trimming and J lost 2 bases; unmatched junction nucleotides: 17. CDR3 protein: CASSEAENWRAGVRQETQYF. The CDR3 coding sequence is TGTGCCAGCAGTGAAGCAGAAAATTGGAGAGCGGGAGTCCGGCAAGAGACCCAGTACTTC.

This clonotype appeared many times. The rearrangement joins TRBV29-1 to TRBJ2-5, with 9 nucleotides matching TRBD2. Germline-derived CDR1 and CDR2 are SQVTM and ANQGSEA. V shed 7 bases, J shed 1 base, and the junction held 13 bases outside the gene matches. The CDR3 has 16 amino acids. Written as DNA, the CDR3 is TGCAGCGCTCGGAGAGGCGGGAGGGCGATCCAAGAGACCCAGTACTTC. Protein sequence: CSARRGGRAIQETQYF.

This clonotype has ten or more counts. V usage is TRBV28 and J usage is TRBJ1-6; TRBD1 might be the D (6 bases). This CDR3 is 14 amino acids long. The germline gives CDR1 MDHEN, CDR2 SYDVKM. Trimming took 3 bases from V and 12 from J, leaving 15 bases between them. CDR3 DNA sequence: TGTGCCAGCAGTTTTAACCGCCGACAGGAACCCCTCCACTTT. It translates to CASSFNRRQEPLHF.

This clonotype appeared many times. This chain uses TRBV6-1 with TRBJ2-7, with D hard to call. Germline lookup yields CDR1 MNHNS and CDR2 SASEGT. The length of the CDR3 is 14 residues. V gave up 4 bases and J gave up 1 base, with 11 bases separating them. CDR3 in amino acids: CASSAQRPSYEQYF. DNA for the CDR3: TGTGCCAGCAGTGCACAGCGCCCTTCCTACGAGCAGTACTTC.

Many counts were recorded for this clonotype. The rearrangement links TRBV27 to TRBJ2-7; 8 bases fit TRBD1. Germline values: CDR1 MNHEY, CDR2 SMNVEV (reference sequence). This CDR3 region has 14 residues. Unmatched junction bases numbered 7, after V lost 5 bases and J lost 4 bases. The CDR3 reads CASSSADRAYEQYF. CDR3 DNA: TGTGCCAGCAGTAGTGCGGACAGGGCGTACGAGCAGTACTTC.

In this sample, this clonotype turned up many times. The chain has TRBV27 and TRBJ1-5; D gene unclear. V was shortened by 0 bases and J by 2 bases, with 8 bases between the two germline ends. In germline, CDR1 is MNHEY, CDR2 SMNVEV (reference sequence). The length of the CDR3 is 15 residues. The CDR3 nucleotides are TGTGCCAGCAGTTTATCGGTGGGAGGCAATCAGCCCCAGCATTTT. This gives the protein CASSLSVGGNQPQHF.

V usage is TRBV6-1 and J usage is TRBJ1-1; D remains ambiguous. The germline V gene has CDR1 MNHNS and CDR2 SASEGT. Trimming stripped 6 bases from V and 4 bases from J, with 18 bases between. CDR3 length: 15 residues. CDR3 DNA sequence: TGTGCCAGCAGCTCCCTCCCCTCCCCCCGCACTGAAGCTTTCTTT. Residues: CASSSLPSPRTEAFF.